This TCR beta chain was retrieved from a study of shared clonotypes between healthy human individuals. Across the whole study: Each donor had three CD4 naive, three CD4 memory, two CD8 naive and one CD8 memory plate.

Germline CDR1 is MGHRA and CDR2 is YSYEKL. J gave up 6 bases and V 0 bases, and 8 bases lay outside the gene matches. This CDR3 comprises 16 residues. Profiling relied on immunoSEQ multiplex PCR, and the TCRdb table lists in-frame clones only, not all of them. The table shows approximately 350,000 clones, with just over 95% occurring only once. Sequences were obtained from memory CD8+ T cells sorted from blood. As to subset: CD45RO+ cells pooled with CCR7-negative TemRA cells. J is TRBJ2-4 and V is TRBV4-1, with 7 positions matching TRBD1. The sequence derives from a man younger than 40 in good health. DNA of the CDR3: TGCGCCAGCAGCCAAGAGCGAGGGGGCATGGGAAACATTCAGTACTTC. Encoded protein: CASSQERGGMGNIQYF.